What follows are 25 T cell receptor beta chains derived from one specimen sequenced in a study of T cells in localized non-small cell lung cancer. Assay used: immunoSEQ multiplex PCR; TCRdb lists only in-frame clones, some missing. Among more than 12,000 clones, 85% to 90% were seen once, and the ten largest hold around 25%. Source: peripheral blood, taken before any cancer treatment. The receptors originated from an older female donor with stage I squamous cell lung carcinoma.

The J gene is TRBJ1-3, the V gene TRBV5-1; possibly TRBD1 for D (5 bases). The CDR3 is made up of 15 amino acids. Germline-derived CDR1 and CDR2 are SGHRS and YFSETQ. The V end was cut by 2 bases, the J end by 4 bases, with 13 bases between. The CDR3 protein is CASSFGTGEGNTIYF. CDR3 DNA sequence: TGCGCCAGCAGCTTTGGGACCGGCGAAGGAAACACCATATATTTT.

V usage is TRBV4-1 and J usage is TRBJ1-5; 9 bases match TRBD1. The CDR3 has 17 residues. V was clipped by 1 base and J by 0 bases; unmatched bases: 4. The germline CDR1 and CDR2 sequences are MGHRA and YSYEKL. For the CDR3, the DNA is TGCGCCAGCAGCCAAGGGGGGGGACAGGGTAGCAATCAGCCCCAGCATTTT. Its protein is CASSQGGGQGSNQPQHF.

V gene TRBV6-1 combines with J gene TRBJ1-6; 8 bases match TRBD1. The CDR3 is 15 residues long. The germline V gene encodes CDR1 MNHNS and CDR2 SASEGT. Trimming removed 4 bases from V and 4 bases from J; junction bases left unmatched: 3. The chain's CDR3 is CASSVGQVYNSPLHF. CDR3 coding DNA: TGTGCCAGCAGTGTGGGACAGGTGTATAATTCACCCCTCCACTTT.

The chain links TRBV5-6 to TRBJ2-7; TRBD1 aligns across 10 bases. The germline V gene encodes CDR1 SGHDT and CDR2 YYEEEE. Trimming at V came to 4 bases and at J to 5 bases, leaving 3 bases not matched to a gene. CDR3 length: 13 residues. CDR3 nucleotide sequence: TGTGCCAGCAGCCGGGACAGGGGCCACGAGCAGTACTTC. Encoded protein: CASSRDRGHEQYF.

J is TRBJ1-1 and V is TRBV5-1; D call uncertain. This CDR3 spans 15 amino acids. Per germline, CDR1 SGHRS and CDR2 YFSETQ. The germline V and J ends were trimmed by 4 bases and 3 bases, with 16 bases remaining between them. CDR3 DNA: TGCGCCAGCAGCGGGGATCTGGGAGCGGACACTGAAGCTTTCTTT. Translating it yields CASSGDLGADTEAFF.

The chain combines TRBV4-2 with TRBJ2-5; 8 nucleotides line up with TRBD2. J was trimmed by 8 bases and V by 0 bases; bases with no gene match: 11. CDR1 is LGHNA and CDR2 is YNFKEQ in the germline V gene. The CDR3 is 16 amino acids. CDR3 loop: CASSQESSGLGSTQYF. DNA of the CDR3: TGTGCCAGCAGCCAAGAATCTAGCGGGTTGGGAAGTACCCAGTACTTC.

The chain employs TRBV7-9 and TRBJ2-7; no reliable D call. Trimming removed 0 bases from V and 4 bases from J, with 10 bases in between. This CDR3 is built from 14 residues. Germline loops: CDR1 SEHNR, CDR2 FQNEAQ (reference sequence). CDR3 sequence reads: CASSLAPNIYEQYF. In DNA form, the CDR3 reads TGTGCCAGCAGCTTAGCACCCAACATATACGAGCAGTACTTC.

This chain links TRBV19 with TRBJ2-5; 10 nucleotides agree with TRBD1. This CDR3 is 16 amino acids long. With V trimmed by 4 bases and J by 1 base, 6 bases remained unmatched. Germline-derived CDR1 and CDR2 are LNHDA and SQIVND (reference sequence). The CDR3 coding sequence is TGTGCCAGTAGTAGTTCCGGGACAGGGGTCCAAGAGACCCAGTACTTC. Its translation is CASSSSGTGVQETQYF.

V usage is TRBV18 and J usage is TRBJ2-1; TRBD2 matches at 12 bases. The CDR3 extends over 20 amino acids. With V trimmed by 6 bases and J by 2 bases, 17 bases remained unmatched. Germline V lookup: CDR1 KGHSH, CDR2 LQKENI. As DNA, the CDR3 is TGTGCCAGCTCGCCGAGTATCGCTAGCGGGGGGGCCGGCGCCTACAATGAGCAGTTCTTC. It codes for CASSPSIASGGAGAYNEQFF.

This chain joins TRBV2 and TRBJ1-6; TRBD1 matches at 10 bases. Germline loops: CDR1 SNHLY, CDR2 FYNNEI. Trimming removed 6 bases from V and 7 bases from J; junction bases left unmatched: 3. This CDR3 has 14 amino acids. The CDR3 DNA follows: TGTGCCAGCAGAAGACAGGGGGCAAATTCACCCCTCCACTTT. Translation: CASRRQGANSPLHF.

This rearrangement joins TRBV28 to TRBJ1-5; TRBD1 might be the D (5 bases). From germline, CDR1 is MDHEN and CDR2 SYDVKM. The CDR3 length is 15 residues. Between the trimmed V and J ends, which lost 6 bases and 0 bases, there was a span of 12 bases. In nucleotides, the CDR3 is TGTGCCAGCAGACGACAGATCTATAGCAATCAGCCCCAGCATTTT. This encodes CASRRQIYSNQPQHF.

The sample holds one count of this clone. V usage is TRBV6-7 and J usage is TRBJ2-5, with D tentatively TRBD1 (7 bases). TRBV6-7 is annotated as an ORF whose role is uncertain. Trimming took 4 bases from V and 4 from J, leaving 19 bases between them. The CDR3 loop spans 16 amino acids. CDR3 sequence (DNA): TGTGCCAGCAGTTGCCCTCCAGGGGGGCCAGGAGAGACCCAGTACTTC. This translates into CASSCPPGGPGETQYF.

CDR3 region: CASSLESFNYGYTF. The CDR3 coding sequence is TGCGCCAGCAGCTTGGAGAGCTTTAACTATGGCTACACCTTC. The chain uses TRBV5-1 and TRBJ1-2; D not resolved. The CDR3 length is 14 residues. V dropped 0 bases and J dropped 1 base, with 7 bases sitting between them. Germline values: CDR1 SGHRS, CDR2 YFSETQ.

This clone came up once. The chain has TRBV11-3 and TRBJ1-3; D remains ambiguous. Germline CDR1 and CDR2: SGHNT and YENEEA. The V end lost 4 bases, the J end lost 0 bases, and 7 bases lay between the germline ends. CDR3 length equals 14 residues. CDR3 sequence reads: CASSSYPSGNTIYF. Written as DNA, the CDR3 is TGTGCCAGCAGCTCCTATCCCTCTGGAAACACCATATATTTT.

This clone turned up a few times. The gene calls are TRBV18 and TRBJ1-6; maybe TRBD1 (5 bases). The V and J ends lost 3 bases and 0 bases respectively, with 18 bases between them. CDR1 and CDR2 (germline): KGHSH, LQKENI. The CDR3 length is 19 residues. In DNA form, the CDR3 reads TGTGCCAGCTCACCGGAGGGACTAAGGATCACCTCCTATAATTCACCCCTCCACTTT. Translating gives CASSPEGLRITSYNSPLHF.

This chain connects TRBV27 to TRBJ2-1; 9 positions match TRBD1. CDR3 length equals 14 residues. CDR1 and CDR2 from the germline V gene are MNHEY and SMNVEV (reference sequence). After removal of 4 bases from V and 7 bases from J, the junction contained 5 bases not matched to a gene. The CDR3 loop reads CASSWDRETNEQFF. In DNA, the CDR3 is TGTGCCAGCAGTTGGGACAGGGAGACTAATGAGCAGTTCTTC.

V and J are TRBV5-1 and TRBJ1-3, with 7 bases lining up with TRBD1. The CDR3 covers 16 residues. The germline gives CDR1 SGHRS, CDR2 YFSETQ. V lost 1 base and J lost 0; bases outside the gene matches: 4. CDR3 nucleotides: TGCGCCAGCAGCTTGCAGGGGGGCCGCTCTGGAAACACCATATATTTT. Amino acids: CASSLQGGRSGNTIYF.

V is TRBV4-2 and J is TRBJ2-1; TRBD1 matches 7 bases. Germline assignment: CDR1 LGHNA and CDR2 YNFKEQ. V lost 3 bases and J lost 0; bases outside the gene matches: 5. The CDR3 is 16 residues long. The CDR3 bases are TGTGCCAGCAGCCAGGACAGGTCCAGCTCCTACAATGAGCAGTTCTTC. It is translated as CASSQDRSSSYNEQFF.

The V call is TRBV6-5, the J call TRBJ1-1, with a possible D match to TRBD1 (6 bases). Germline V CDR1 and CDR2: MNHEY, SVGAGI. CDR3 size: 14 residues. V was shortened by 7 bases and J by 1 base, with 13 bases between the two germline ends. CDR3: CASTRDNSNTEAFF. The CDR3 bases are TGTGCCAGCACCAGGGACAACTCGAACACTGAAGCTTTCTTT.

The CDR3 coding sequence is TGCGCCAGCAGTCGATCGCTAGGAGGGAACACTGAAGCTTTCTTT. Its protein product is CASSRSLGGNTEAFF. The chain joins TRBV23-1 to TRBJ1-1; no firm D call. TRBV23-1 carries the ORF label, with uncertain function. The CDR3 runs to 15 residues. With 4 bases removed from V and 1 base from J, the gap between germline ends came to 13 bases.

The CDR3 nucleotides read TGTGCCAGTAGGGACTCGAACGCTTACGAGCAGTACTTC. It specifies CASRDSNAYEQYF. V gene TRBV19 combines with J gene TRBJ2-7, with a weak D call TRBD2 (5 bases). The germline CDR1 and CDR2 sequences are LNHDA and SQIVND (reference sequence). The CDR3 has 13 residues. Trimming took 6 bases from V and 4 from J, leaving 13 bases between them.

The chain joins TRBV7-9 to TRBJ1-1, with 7 bases matching TRBD1. Germline assignment: CDR1 SEHNR and CDR2 FQNEAQ (reference sequence). V gave up 1 base and J gave up 13 bases; unmatched junction bases: 6. The CDR3 is 12 residues long. The CDR3 loop is CASSLEGGEGFF. The CDR3 region has the DNA TGTGCCAGCAGCTTAGAAGGGGGCGAGGGTTTCTTT.

This rearrangement joins TRBV11-3 to TRBJ2-1; TRBD1 agrees at 8 bases. Germline CDR1 and CDR2: SGHNT and YENEEA. Trimming removed 2 bases from V and 7 bases from J; junction bases left unmatched: 7. The CDR3 sequence is 15 residues long. CDR3 sequence (DNA): TGTGCCAGCAGCTTAAGGGGGACAGGTGGGAATGAGCAGTTCTTC. Amino acids: CASSLRGTGGNEQFF.

The chain uses TRBV30 and TRBJ1-1, with D maybe TRBD1 (5 bases). The ends were cut back, 3 bases at V and 10 bases at J, with 12 bases in the middle. Germline V gene sequence: CDR1 GTSNPN, CDR2 SVGIG (reference sequence). The CDR3 loop spans 11 amino acids. CDR3 sequence reads: CAWSPLGGAFF. The CDR3 DNA reads as TGTGCCTGGAGCCCACTTGGGGGAGCTTTCTTT.

The chain recombines TRBV18 with TRBJ2-2, with no clear D. Germline CDR1 and CDR2: KGHSH and LQKENI. The CDR3 has 14 amino acids. Trimming removed 1 base at V and 5 bases at J, with 8 bases between. The CDR3 nucleotides are TGTGCCAGCTCACCACTGGGTACAACCGGGGAGCTGTTTTTT. This encodes CASSPLGTTGELFF.